A selection of T cell receptor beta chains follows, all from one sample in a study of cytotoxic CD8 clonotypes in ibrutinib-treated CLL. Assay: immunoSEQ multiplex PCR; the TCRdb copy retains only in-frame clones and omits some. The sample carries fewer than 70,000 clones, more than 70% recorded once. Sequencing was performed on PBMCs, taken after 12 months of ibrutinib treatment. All receptors derive from a human donor with chronic lymphocytic leukemia. Both conserved end residues are part of each CDR3. The D gene is left open where the match is weak. A clone size is listed for some rows: how often the clone was seen (once, few, many), or a class if it is expanded.

size | J | V | D | CDR3 | DNA
few | TRBJ2-2 | TRBV18 | . | CASSPTQGETGELFF | TGTGCCAGCTCACCCACCCAGGGAGAGACCGGGGAGCTGTTTTTT
. | TRBJ2-7 | TRBV7-2 | . | CASSQSRLEEQYF | TGTGCCAGCAGCCAGTCCAGGTTAGAAGAGCAGTACTTC
. | TRBJ2-5 | TRBV14 | TRBD2 | CASSHLMGGETQYF | TGTGCCAGCAGCCATTTGATGGGAGGGGAGACCCAGTACTTC
few | TRBJ2-4 | TRBV28 | . | CASSFPQGAKNIQYF | TGTGCCAGCAGTTTTCCGCAGGGAGCCAAAAACATTCAGTACTTC
. | TRBJ2-3 | TRBV20-1 | . | CSASHTDTQYF | TGCAGTGCCAGCCACACAGATACGCAGTATTTT
. | TRBJ2-2 | TRBV28 | . | CASSLTGELFF | TGTGCCAGCAGTTTAACCGGGGAGCTGTTTTTT
. | TRBJ2-7 | TRBV7-2 | . | CASSLDSLTSEQYF | TGTGCCAGCAGCTTAGACAGCTTAACTAGCGAGCAGTACTTC
. | TRBJ2-7 | TRBV5-1 | TRBD2 | CASSPLSGGSKYEQYF | TGCGCCAGCAGCCCCCTCTCTGGCGGGAGTAAATACGAGCAGTACTTC
. | TRBJ1-3 | TRBV19 | . | CASAKGGPGNTIYF | TGTGCCAGTGCGAAAGGGGGTCCTGGAAACACCATATATTTT
. | TRBJ2-7 | TRBV5-1 | . | CASSKGGFYEQYF | TGCGCCAGCAGCAAAGGGGGATTCTACGAGCAGTACTTC
. | TRBJ2-3 | TRBV6-6 | . | CASREQGRDTQYF | TGTGCCAGCAGAGAGCAGGGAAGAGATACGCAGTATTTT
. | TRBJ2-3 | TRBV5-1 | . | CASSHLALGGTRDTQYF | TGCGCCAGCAGCCACCTTGCTTTGGGCGGGACGAGAGATACGCAGTATTTT
few | TRBJ1-3 | TRBV4-1 | . | CASSQVSTGNTIYF | TGCGCCAGCAGCCAAGTCTCTACCGGAAACACCATATATTTT
few | TRBJ1-3 | TRBV9 | . | CASSVTDSGNTIYF | TGTGCCAGCAGCGTGACAGACTCTGGAAACACCATATATTTT
. | TRBJ2-7 | TRBV6-1 | TRBD1 | CASGTGITYEQYF | TGTGCCAGTGGGACAGGGATCACCTACGAGCAGTACTTC
. | TRBJ1-2 | TRBV5-4 | TRBD1 | CASSQGWDRLGGYTF | TGTGCCAGCAGCCAAGGGTGGGACAGGTTGGGTGGCTACACCTTC
. | TRBJ2-7 | TRBV2 | TRBD2 | CASKGLAGTYEQYF | TGTGCCAGCAAGGGACTAGCGGGAACCTACGAGCAGTACTTC
once | TRBJ1-1 | TRBV19 | . | CASIPGRENTEAFF | TGTGCCAGCATCCCGGGACGGGAGAACACTGAAGCTTTCTTT
few | TRBJ2-7 | TRBV27 | TRBD2 | CASSSSGVTYEQYF | TGTGCCAGCAGTTCCAGCGGGGTTACCTACGAGCAGTACTTC
few | TRBJ2-3 | TRBV5-1 | . | CASSMAEGITDTQYF | TGCGCCAGCAGCATGGCAGAGGGGATCACAGATACGCAGTATTTT
. | TRBJ2-7 | TRBV27 | . | CASSLGWGDNEQYF | TGTGCCAGCAGTCTAGGATGGGGGGACAACGAGCAGTACTTC
. | TRBJ2-2 | TRBV4-3 | . | CASSQELEGIDTGELFF | TGCGCCAGCAGCCAAGAATTGGAGGGTATCGACACCGGGGAGCTGTTTTTT
. | TRBJ2-7 | TRBV25-1 | . | CASSDAGRGSYEQYF | TGTGCCAGCAGTGATGCCGGCAGGGGCTCCTACGAGCAGTACTTC
. | TRBJ1-1 | TRBV25-1 | . | CASSEAGFNTEAFF | TGTGCCAGCAGTGAGGCAGGTTTTAACACTGAAGCTTTCTTT
few | TRBJ2-3 | TRBV9 | . | CASSVWDGTDTQYF | TGTGCCAGCAGCGTATGGGACGGCACAGATACGCAGTATTTT
. | TRBJ1-4 | TRBV19 | TRBD1 | CASMQGGISAKLFF | TGTGCCAGTATGCAGGGGGGAATCTCGGCAAAACTGTTTTTT
. | TRBJ2-7 | TRBV28 | . | CASSFGGVMYEQYF | TGTGCCAGCAGTTTCGGGGGAGTTATGTACGAGCAGTACTTC
. | TRBJ2-5 | TRBV5-6 | TRBD2 | CASSLGLAGGWVQETQYF | TGTGCCAGCAGCCTTGGACTAGCGGGAGGATGGGTTCAAGAGACCCAGTACTTC
. | TRBJ1-5 | TRBV27 | . | CASSLSPLDSPVYRPQHF | TGTGCCAGCAGTTTATCCCCTTTGGACAGCCCGGTCTATCGGCCCCAGCATTTT